What follows describes a single TCR beta chain. In the original workflow: Reference gene primers were amplified, and this amplification served to estimate nucleated cell counts. Using immunoSEQ multiplex PCR, the repertoire was profiled, and TCRdb retains in-frame clones only, with some absent. The D gene and trimming were derived from the DNA, and the V and J assignments and clone size from that table. The sample holds some 700,000 clones; around 89% are singletons and the top ten take roughly 0.25%. The data stem from a study of blood T cell repertoires in COVID-19. Overall study: Both acute and convalescent COVID-19 samples were obtained from the United States, Italy and Spain. Sources were T cells, B-cell-depleted T cells, or PBMCs; the material itself was cDNA or gDNA.

The CDR3 covers 12 residues. Germline-derived CDR1 and CDR2 are MNHEY and SVGEGT. V dropped 6 bases and J dropped 5 bases, with 11 bases sitting between them. The specimen was peripheral blood. The receptor's source is a young woman with acute or convalescent COVID-19. V and J are TRBV6-2 or TRBV6-3 and TRBJ2-7, with D tentatively TRBD1 (6 bases). This CDR3 is CASSTGRHEQYF. The CDR3 nucleotides read TGTGCCAGCAGCACAGGGAGACACGAGCAGTACTTC.